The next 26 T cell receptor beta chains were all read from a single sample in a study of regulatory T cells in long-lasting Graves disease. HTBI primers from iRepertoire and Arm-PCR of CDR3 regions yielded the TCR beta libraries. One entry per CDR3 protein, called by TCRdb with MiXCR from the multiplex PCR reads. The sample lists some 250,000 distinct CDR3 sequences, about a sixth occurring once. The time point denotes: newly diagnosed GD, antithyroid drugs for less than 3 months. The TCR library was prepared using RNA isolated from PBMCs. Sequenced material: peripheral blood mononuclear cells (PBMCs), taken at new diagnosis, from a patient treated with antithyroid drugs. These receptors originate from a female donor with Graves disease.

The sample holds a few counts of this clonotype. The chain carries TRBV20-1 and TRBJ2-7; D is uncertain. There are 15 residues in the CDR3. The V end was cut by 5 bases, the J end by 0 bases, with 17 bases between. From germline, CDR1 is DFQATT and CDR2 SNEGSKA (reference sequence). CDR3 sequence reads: CSAPRTQDLSYEQYF. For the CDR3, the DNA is TGCAGTGCTCCCCGGACCCAAGATCTCTCCTACGAGCAGTACTTC.

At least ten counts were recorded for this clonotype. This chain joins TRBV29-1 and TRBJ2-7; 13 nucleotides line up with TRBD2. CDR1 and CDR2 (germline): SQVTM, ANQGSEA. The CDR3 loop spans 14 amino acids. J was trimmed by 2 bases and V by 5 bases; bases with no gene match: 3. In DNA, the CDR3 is TGCAGCGTTTTCGGACTAGCGGGGGCCTACGAGCAGTACTTC. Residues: CSVFGLAGAYEQYF.

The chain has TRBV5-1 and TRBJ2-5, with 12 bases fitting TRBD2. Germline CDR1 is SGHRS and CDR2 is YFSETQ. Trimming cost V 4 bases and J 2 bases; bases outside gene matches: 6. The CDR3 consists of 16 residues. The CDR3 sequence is CASSPAGTSGQETQYF. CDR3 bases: TGCGCCAGCAGCCCAGCCGGGACTAGCGGGCAAGAGACCCAGTACTTC.

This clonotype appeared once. CDR3 coding DNA: TGTGCCAGCAGCTTAGATGAGGGGAGTACCTACAATGAGCAGTTCTTC. Its translation: CASSLDEGSTYNEQFF. This chain joins TRBV11-2 and TRBJ2-1; D possibly matches TRBD1 or TRBD2 (5 bases each). V lost 0 bases and J 2 bases, leaving 11 bases between the germline ends. CDR3 length: 16 amino acids. The germline CDR1 and CDR2 sequences are SGHAT and FQNNGV.

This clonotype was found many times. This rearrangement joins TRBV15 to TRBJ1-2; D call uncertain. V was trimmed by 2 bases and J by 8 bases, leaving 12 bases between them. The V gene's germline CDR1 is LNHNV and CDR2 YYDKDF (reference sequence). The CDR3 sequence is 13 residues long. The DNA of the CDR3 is TGTGCCACCAGCAGAAGTAAGTGGCGCGGCTACACCTTC. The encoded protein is CATSRSKWRGYTF.

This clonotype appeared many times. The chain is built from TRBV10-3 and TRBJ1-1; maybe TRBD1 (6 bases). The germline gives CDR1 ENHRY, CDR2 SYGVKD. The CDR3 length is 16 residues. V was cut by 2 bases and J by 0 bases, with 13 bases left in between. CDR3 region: CAISEGQGLMNTEAFF. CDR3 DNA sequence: TGTGCCATCAGTGAGGGGCAGGGGCTCATGAACACTGAAGCTTTCTTT.

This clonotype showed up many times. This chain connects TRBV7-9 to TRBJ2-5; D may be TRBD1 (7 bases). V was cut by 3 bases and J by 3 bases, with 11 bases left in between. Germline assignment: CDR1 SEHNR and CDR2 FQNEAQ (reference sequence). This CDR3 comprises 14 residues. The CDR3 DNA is TGTGCCAGCAGCTTCAGGGGGGCGAAAGAGACCCAGTACTTC. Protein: CASSFRGAKETQYF.

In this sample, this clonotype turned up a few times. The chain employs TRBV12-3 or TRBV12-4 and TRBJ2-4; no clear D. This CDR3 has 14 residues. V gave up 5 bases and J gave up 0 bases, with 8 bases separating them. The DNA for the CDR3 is TGTGCCAGCAGTCTTTCCCCAGCCAAAAACATTCAGTACTTC. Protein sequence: CASSLSPAKNIQYF.

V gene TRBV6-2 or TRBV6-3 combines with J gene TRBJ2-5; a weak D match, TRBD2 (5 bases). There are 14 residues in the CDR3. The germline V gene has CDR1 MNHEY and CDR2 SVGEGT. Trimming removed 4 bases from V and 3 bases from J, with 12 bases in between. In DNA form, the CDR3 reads TGTGCCAGCAGTTCCACGGAGGCGGAAGAGACCCAGTACTTC. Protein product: CASSSTEAEETQYF.

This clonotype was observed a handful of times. CDR3 loop: CASRADFSTDTQYF. In DNA, the CDR3 is TGTGCCAGCAGAGCAGATTTTAGCACAGATACGCAGTATTTT. The chain has TRBV7-9 and TRBJ2-3, with D hard to call. With 6 bases removed from V and 0 bases from J, the gap between germline ends came to 10 bases. The CDR3 consists of 14 residues. Germline V lookup: CDR1 SEHNR, CDR2 FQNEAQ (reference sequence).

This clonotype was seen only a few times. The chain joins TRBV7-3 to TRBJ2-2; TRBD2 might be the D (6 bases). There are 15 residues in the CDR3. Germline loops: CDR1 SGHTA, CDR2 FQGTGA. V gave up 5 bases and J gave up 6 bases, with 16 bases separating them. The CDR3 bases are TGTGCCAGCAGCGCGGGGTCTGTCTCGCCCGGGGAGCTGTTTTTT. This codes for CASSAGSVSPGELFF. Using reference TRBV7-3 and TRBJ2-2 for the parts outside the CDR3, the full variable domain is GAGVSQTPSNKVTEKGKYVELRCDPISGHTALYWYRQSLGQGPEFLIYFQGTGAADDSGLPNDRFFAVRPEGSVSTLKIQRTERGDSAVYLCASSAGSVSPGELFFGEGSRLTVL.

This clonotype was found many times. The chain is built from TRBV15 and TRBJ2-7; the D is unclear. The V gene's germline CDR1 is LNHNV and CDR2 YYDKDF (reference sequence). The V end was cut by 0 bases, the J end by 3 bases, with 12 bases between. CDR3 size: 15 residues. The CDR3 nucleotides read TGTGCCACCAGCAGAGATAATTGGGGTCGCTACGAGCAGTACTTC. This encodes CATSRDNWGRYEQYF.

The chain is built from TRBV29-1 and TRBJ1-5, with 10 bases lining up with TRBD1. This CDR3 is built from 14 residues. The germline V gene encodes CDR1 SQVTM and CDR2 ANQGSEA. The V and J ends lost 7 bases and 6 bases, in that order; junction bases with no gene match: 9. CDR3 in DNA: TGCAGCGCCCGGGACAGGGGTTTCGGTCAGCCCCAGCATTTT. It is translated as CSARDRGFGQPQHF.

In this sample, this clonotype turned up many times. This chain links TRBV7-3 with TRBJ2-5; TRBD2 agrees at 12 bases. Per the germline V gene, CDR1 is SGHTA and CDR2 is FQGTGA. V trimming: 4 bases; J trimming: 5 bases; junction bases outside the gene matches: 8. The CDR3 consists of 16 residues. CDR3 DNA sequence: TGTGCCAGCAGCTATGGGAGACTAGCGGGAGAGGAGACCCAGTACTTC. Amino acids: CASSYGRLAGEETQYF.

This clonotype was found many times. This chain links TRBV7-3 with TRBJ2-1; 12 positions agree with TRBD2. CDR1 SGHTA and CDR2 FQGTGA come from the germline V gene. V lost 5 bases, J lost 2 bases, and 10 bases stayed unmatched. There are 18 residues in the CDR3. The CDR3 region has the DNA TGTGCCAGCAGCCGGTTTGGACTAGCGGGAAAAACCTACAATGAGCAGTTCTTC. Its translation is CASSRFGLAGKTYNEQFF.

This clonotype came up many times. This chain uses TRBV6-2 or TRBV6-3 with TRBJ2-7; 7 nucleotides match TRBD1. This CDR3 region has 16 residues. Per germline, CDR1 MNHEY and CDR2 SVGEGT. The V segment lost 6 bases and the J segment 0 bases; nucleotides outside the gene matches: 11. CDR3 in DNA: TGTGCCAGCAGGCCTACAGGGGCCCCGAGCTCCTACGAGCAGTACTTC. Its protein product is CASRPTGAPSSYEQYF.

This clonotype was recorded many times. DNA of the CDR3: TGTGCCAGCAGCGCAGGCTGGATTCAAGAGACCCAGTACTTC. Protein product: CASSAGWIQETQYF. The chain joins TRBV9 to TRBJ2-5; unclear D gene. Germline V gene sequence: CDR1 SGDLS, CDR2 YYNGEE. V gave up 3 bases and J gave up 2 bases, with 11 bases separating them. The CDR3 is 14 residues long.

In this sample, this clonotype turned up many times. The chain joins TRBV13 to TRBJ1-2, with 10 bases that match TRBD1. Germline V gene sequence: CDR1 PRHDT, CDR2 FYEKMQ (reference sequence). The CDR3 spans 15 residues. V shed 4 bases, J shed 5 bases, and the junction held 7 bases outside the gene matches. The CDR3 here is CASSYRTGGTYGYTF. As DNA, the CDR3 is TGTGCCAGCAGCTATAGGACAGGGGGAACGTATGGCTACACCTTC.

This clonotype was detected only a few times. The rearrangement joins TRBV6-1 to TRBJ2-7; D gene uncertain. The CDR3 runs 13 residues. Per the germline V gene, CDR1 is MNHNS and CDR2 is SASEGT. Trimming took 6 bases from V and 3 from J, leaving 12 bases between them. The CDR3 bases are TGTGCCAGCAGGAAGACTGGAAACTACGAGCAGTACTTC. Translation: CASRKTGNYEQYF.

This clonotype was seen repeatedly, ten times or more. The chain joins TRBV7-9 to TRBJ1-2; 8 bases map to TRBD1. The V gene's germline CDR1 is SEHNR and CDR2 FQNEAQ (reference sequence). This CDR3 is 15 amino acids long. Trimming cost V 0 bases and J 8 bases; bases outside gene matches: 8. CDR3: CASSLAGQEERGYTF. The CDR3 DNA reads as TGTGCCAGCAGCTTAGCGGGACAGGAAGAAAGGGGCTACACCTTC. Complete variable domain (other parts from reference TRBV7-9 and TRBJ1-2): DTGVSQNPRHKITKRGQNVTFRCDPISEHNRLYWYRQTLGQGPEFLTYFQNEAQLEKSRLLSDRFSAERPKGSFSTLEIQRTEQGDSAMYLCASSLAGQEERGYTFGSGTRLTVV.

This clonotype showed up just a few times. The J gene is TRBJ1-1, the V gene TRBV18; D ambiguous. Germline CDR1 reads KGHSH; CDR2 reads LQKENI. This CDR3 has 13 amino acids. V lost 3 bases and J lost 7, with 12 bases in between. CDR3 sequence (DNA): TGTGCCAGCTCACCTAGCGGGTCTTTTGAAGCTTTCTTT. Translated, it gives CASSPSGSFEAFF.

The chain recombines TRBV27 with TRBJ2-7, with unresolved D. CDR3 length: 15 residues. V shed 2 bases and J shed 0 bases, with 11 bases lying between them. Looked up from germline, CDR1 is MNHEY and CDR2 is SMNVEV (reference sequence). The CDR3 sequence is CASSLRALSSYEQYF. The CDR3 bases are TGTGCCAGCAGTTTAAGGGCACTGAGCTCCTACGAGCAGTACTTC.

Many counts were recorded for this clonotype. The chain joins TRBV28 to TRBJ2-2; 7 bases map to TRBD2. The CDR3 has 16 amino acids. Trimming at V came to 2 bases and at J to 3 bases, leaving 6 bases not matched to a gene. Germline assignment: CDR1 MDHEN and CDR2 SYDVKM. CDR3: CASSLNIAGDTGELFF. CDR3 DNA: TGTGCCAGCAGTTTAAACATTGCGGGAGACACCGGGGAGCTGTTTTTT.

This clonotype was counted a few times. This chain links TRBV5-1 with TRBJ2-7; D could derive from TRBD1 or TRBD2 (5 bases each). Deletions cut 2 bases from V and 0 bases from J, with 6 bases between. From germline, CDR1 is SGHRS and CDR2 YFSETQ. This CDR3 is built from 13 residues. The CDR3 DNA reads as TGCGCCAGCAGCTTCGGGACCTCCTACGAGCAGTACTTC. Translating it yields CASSFGTSYEQYF.

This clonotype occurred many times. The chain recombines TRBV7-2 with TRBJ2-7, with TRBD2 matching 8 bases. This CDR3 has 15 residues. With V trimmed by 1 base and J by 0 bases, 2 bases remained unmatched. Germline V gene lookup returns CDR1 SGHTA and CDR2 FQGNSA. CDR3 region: CASSLDAGGSYEQYF. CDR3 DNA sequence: TGTGCCAGCAGCTTAGATGCGGGAGGCTCCTACGAGCAGTACTTC. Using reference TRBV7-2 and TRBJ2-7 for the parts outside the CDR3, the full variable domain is GAGVSQSPSNKVTEKGKDVELRCDPISGHTALYWYRQSLGQGLEFLIYFQGNSAPDKSGLPSDRFSAERTGGSVSTLTIQRTQQEDSAVYLCASSLDAGGSYEQYFGPGTRLTVT.

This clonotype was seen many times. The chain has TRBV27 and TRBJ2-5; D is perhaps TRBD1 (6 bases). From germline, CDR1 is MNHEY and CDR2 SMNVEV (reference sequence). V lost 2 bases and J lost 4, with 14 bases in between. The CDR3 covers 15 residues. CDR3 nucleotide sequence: TGTGCCAGCAGTTTAAAGTTGGGCAGGGGAGAGACCCAGTACTTC. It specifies CASSLKLGRGETQYF.